The rows below give T cell receptor beta chains drawn from one sample of a study of shared clonotypes between healthy human individuals. Profiling relied on immunoSEQ multiplex PCR, and the TCRdb table lists in-frame clones only, not all of them. The data show some 1,400,000 clones, with approximately 96% seen just once and approximately 1.2% held by the top ten. Sequencing was carried out using naive CD4+ T cells sorted from blood. These receptors were taken from a man aged 25 to 40 in good health. CDR3s include the opening cysteine and the closing phenylalanine or tryptophan. Fields, in order: V gene, clone size, D gene, J gene, CDR3 DNA, CDR3 protein. The D gene is left open where the match is weak. Clone size is given for some rows only: seen once, a few or many times, or a class if the clone is expanded.

>TRBV2|once|NA|TRBJ2-7
TGTGCCAGCTCCCAATCAGGTAATACCTACGAGCAGTACTTC
CASSQSGNTYEQYF
>TRBV18|NA|NA|TRBJ1-5
TGTGCCAGCTCACCAAAGAGGCAAGATCAGCCCCAGCATTTT
CASSPKRQDQPQHF
>TRBV6-5|NA|NA|TRBJ1-4
TGTGCCAGCAGCCCCCATATAGACTCCAATGAAAAACTGTTTTTT
CASSPHIDSNEKLFF
>TRBV6-6|NA|NA|TRBJ1-2
TGTGCCAGCAGTTACGGGCAGTCCTATGGCTACACCTTC
CASSYGQSYGYTF
>TRBV25-1|NA|TRBD1|TRBJ2-7
TGTGCCAGCAGTGTGACAGGGGTTGCCCACGAGCAGTACTTC
CASSVTGVAHEQYF
>TRBV5-4|NA|NA|TRBJ1-2
TGTGCCAGCACCACTGGGGGGACAAACTATGGCTACACCTTC
CASTTGGTNYGYTF
>TRBV19|NA|TRBD1|TRBJ2-7
TGTGCCAGTAGTATAGGGACAGGAGGTTACGAGCAGTACTTC
CASSIGTGGYEQYF
>TRBV11-2|NA|TRBD2|TRBJ2-3
TGTGCCAGCAGCGGAATACCGGAGGGAGGGACGCAGTATTTT
CASSGIPEGGTQYF
>TRBV6-5|NA|NA|TRBJ2-5
TGTGCCAGCATCAGCCCAGGGTTGCTAAAGACCCAGTACTTC
CASISPGLLKTQYF
>TRBV7-2|NA|NA|TRBJ1-2
TGTGCCAGCAGCTTATTTCCCGGCTACACCTTC
CASSLFPGYTF
>TRBV5-1|NA|NA|TRBJ2-1
TGCGCCAGCAATGGGAAAGGCAATGAGCAGTTCTTC
CASNGKGNEQFF
>TRBV19|NA|NA|TRBJ2-3
TGTGCCAGTAGTATAGTTGCCATTACAGATACGCAGTATTTT
CASSIVAITDTQYF
>TRBV7-8|NA|NA|TRBJ1-5
TGTGCCAGCAGCTCTCGAGCGGGGGGGTTAAGCGATCAGCCCCAGCATTTT
CASSSRAGGLSDQPQHF
>TRBV5-1|NA|TRBD1|TRBJ1-2
TGCGCCAGCAGCATAGGACAGGGGGCTAACTATGGCTACACCTTC
CASSIGQGANYGYTF
>TRBV9|once|NA|TRBJ2-1
TGTGCCAGCAGCGTAGGTCCGTTGGGACCGGACGAGCAGTTCTTC
CASSVGPLGPDEQFF
>TRBV5-4|NA|NA|TRBJ1-2
TGTGCCAGCAGCTTTAAGGAGAACTATGGCTACACCTTC
CASSFKENYGYTF
>TRBV2|NA|NA|TRBJ2-6
TGTGCCAGCAGTTCTGAAGAACCTGGGGCCAACGTCCTGACTTTC
CASSSEEPGANVLTF
>TRBV9|NA|TRBD2|TRBJ2-1
TGTGCCAGCAGCGCCTATCTGCGGGAGTTTCTTAATGAGCAGTTCTTC
CASSAYLREFLNEQFF
>TRBV28|NA|NA|TRBJ2-7
TGTGCCAGCTCCTCCCCACTGGATTCTCGCTACGAGCAGTACTTC
CASSSPLDSRYEQYF
>TRBV6-5|NA|TRBD2|TRBJ2-7
TGTGCCAGCAGTTACGGGATAGCGGGAGTTGGGGTAGAGTACTTC
CASSYGIAGVGVEYF
>TRBV5-8|NA|TRBD2|TRBJ2-3
TGTGCCAGCAGCTTACTAGCGGGAGGGCCAGATACGCAGTATTTT
CASSLLAGGPDTQYF
>TRBV7-9|NA|TRBD1|TRBJ2-7
TGTGCCAGCAGCCGACGGGACAGGGGGGGCGAGCAGTACTTC
CASSRRDRGGEQYF